The T cell receptor beta chain described here comes from a study of shared clonotypes between healthy human individuals. Study results and limitations: In having few donors, the study represented limited genetic and exposure-history diversity. Roughly 5% was the fraction of naive CD4 clonotypes found shared across several donors.

Comments on this clone: No antigen is known for it.

Deletions cut 4 bases from V and 1 base from J, with 14 bases between. CDR1 is LGHNA, CDR2 YNFKEQ, per germline. This CDR3 has 16 amino acids. CD4+ cells underwent separation, giving CD45RA+ naive and CD45RA-negative memory subsets. TCRdb keeps only in-frame clones here, not all; method: immunoSEQ multiplex PCR. The sample includes fewer than 3 million clones, less than 95% of them seen just once. This clonotype originated in a man aged 18 to 30 in good health. Some clones in this sample may be carry-over from other donors' samples. The source material was naive CD4+ T cells from PBMCs. Specified subset: CD45RA+ positively selected. V usage is TRBV4-2 and J usage is TRBJ2-1, with D unclear. Here the CDR3 DNA reads TGTGCCAGCAGCCCGCCTGGGAATGATTCCTACAATGAGCAGTTCTTC. Translation: CASSPPGNDSYNEQFF.